One and the same sample provided the 5 T cell receptor beta chains below, sequenced in a study of graft-versus-host responses after intestinal transplantation. The protocol was immunoSEQ multiplex PCR, while the TCRdb copy is restricted to in-frame clones and leaves out a portion. The sample shows some 95,000 clones, roughly nine tenths of them seen only once. These receptors lack a known antigen. The starting material was unstimulated CD8+ T cells sorted from spleen or lymph node cells, obtained before intestinal transplant. These receptors were taken from a human donor who received an intestinal transplant.

The V gene is TRBV19, the J gene TRBJ1-5; perhaps TRBD1 as D (6 bases). With 7 bases removed from V and 8 bases from J, the gap between germline ends came to 15 bases. The CDR3 spans 13 residues. The germline CDR1 and CDR2 sequences are LNHDA and SQIVND (reference sequence). In nucleotides, the CDR3 is TGTGCCAGTACTCCGGACAGTTCCAAGCCCCAGCATTTT. Its translation: CASTPDSSKPQHF. Full variable domain (missing parts from reference TRBV19 and TRBJ1-5): DGGITQSPKYLFRKEGQNVTLSCEQNLNHDAMYWYRQDPGQGLRLIYYSQIVNDFQKGDIAEGYSVSREKKESFPLTVTSAQKNPTAFYLCASTPDSSKPQHFGDGTRLSIL.

This clone occurred once. The chain uses TRBV7-9 and TRBJ1-1; 9 bases are a match to TRBD1. The CDR3 totals 15 residues. Germline V lookup: CDR1 SEHNR, CDR2 FQNEAQ (reference sequence). The trim removed 6 bases at V and 4 bases at J, leaving 9 bases unmatched. In nucleotides, the CDR3 is TGTGCCAGCAGTTCCACAGGGGGCGAGAGCACTGAAGCTTTCTTT. Translated, it gives CASSSTGGESTEAFF.

The chain carries TRBV11-2 and TRBJ2-7, with D tentatively TRBD1 (5 bases). This CDR3 region has 13 residues. Per the germline V gene, CDR1 is SGHAT and CDR2 is FQNNGV. V was pared by 5 bases and J by 3 bases, with 11 bases between. The CDR3 DNA reads as TGTGCCAGCAGCCCTGACAGCTACTACGAGCAGTACTTC. Its translation is CASSPDSYYEQYF. The whole variable domain, filled in from reference TRBV11-2 and TRBJ2-7, reads EAGVAQSPRYKIIEKRQSVAFWCNPISGHATLYWYQQILGQGPKLLIQFQNNGVVDDSQLPKDRFSAERLKGVDSTLKIQPAKLEDSAVYLCASSPDSYYEQYFGPGTRLTVT.

V usage is TRBV5-1 and J usage is TRBJ2-5, with D perhaps matching TRBD2 (5 bases). Germline V gives CDR1 SGHRS, CDR2 YFSETQ. The germline V and J ends were trimmed by 4 bases and 5 bases, with 12 bases remaining between them. The CDR3 is 13 residues long. CDR3 DNA: TGCGCCAGCAGCCTCTCTAGCTATGAGACCCAGTACTTC. This sequence encodes CASSLSSYETQYF. Full variable domain (remainder filled in from reference TRBV5-1 and TRBJ2-5): KAGVTQTPRYLIKTRGQQVTLSCSPISGHRSVSWYQQTPGQGLQFLFEYFSETQRNKGNFPGRFSGRQFSNSRSEMNVSTLELGDSALYLCASSLSSYETQYFGPGTRLLVL.

The chain employs TRBV4-2 and TRBJ2-5; 7 positions agree with TRBD2. V lost 1 base and J lost 4; bases outside the gene matches: 3. This CDR3 has 14 amino acids. The germline CDR1 and CDR2 sequences are LGHNA and YNFKEQ. The CDR3 DNA reads as TGTGCCAGCAGCCAAGGGAGCGGGACAGAGACCCAGTACTTC. This sequence encodes CASSQGSGTETQYF.